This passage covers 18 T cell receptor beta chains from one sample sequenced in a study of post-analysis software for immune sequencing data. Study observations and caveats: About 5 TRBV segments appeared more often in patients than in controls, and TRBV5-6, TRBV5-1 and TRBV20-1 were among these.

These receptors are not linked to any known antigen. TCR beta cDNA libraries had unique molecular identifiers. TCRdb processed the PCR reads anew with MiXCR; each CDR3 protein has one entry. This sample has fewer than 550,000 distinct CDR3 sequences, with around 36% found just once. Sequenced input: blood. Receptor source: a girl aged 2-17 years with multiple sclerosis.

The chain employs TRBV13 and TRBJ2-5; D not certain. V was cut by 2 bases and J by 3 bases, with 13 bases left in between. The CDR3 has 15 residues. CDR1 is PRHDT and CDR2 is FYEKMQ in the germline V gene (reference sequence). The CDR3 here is CASSLPVGAEETQYF. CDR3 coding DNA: TGTGCCAGCAGCTTACCCGTAGGCGCGGAAGAGACCCAGTACTTC.

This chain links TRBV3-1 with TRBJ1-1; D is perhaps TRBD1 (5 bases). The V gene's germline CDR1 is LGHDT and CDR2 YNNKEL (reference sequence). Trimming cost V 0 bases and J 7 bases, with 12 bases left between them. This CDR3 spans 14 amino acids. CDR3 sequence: CASSQDSGGNEAFF. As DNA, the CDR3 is TGTGCCAGCAGCCAAGATAGCGGGGGGAATGAAGCTTTCTTT.

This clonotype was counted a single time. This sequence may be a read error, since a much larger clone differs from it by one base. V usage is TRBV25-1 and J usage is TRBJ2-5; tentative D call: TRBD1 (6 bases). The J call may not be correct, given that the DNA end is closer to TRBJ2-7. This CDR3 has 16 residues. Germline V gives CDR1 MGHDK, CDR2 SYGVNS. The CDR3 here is CASSESWTADRYEQYF. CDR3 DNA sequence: TGTGCCAGCAGTGAAAGTTGGACAGCCGATCGGTACGAGCAGTACTTC.

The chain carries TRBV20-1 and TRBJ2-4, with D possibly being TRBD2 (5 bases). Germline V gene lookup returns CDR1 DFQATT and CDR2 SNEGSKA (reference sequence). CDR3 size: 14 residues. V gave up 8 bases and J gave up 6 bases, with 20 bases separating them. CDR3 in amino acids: CSPSRGGPRNIQYF. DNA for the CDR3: TGCAGTCCGTCACGGGGTGGGCCCAGAAACATTCAGTACTTC.

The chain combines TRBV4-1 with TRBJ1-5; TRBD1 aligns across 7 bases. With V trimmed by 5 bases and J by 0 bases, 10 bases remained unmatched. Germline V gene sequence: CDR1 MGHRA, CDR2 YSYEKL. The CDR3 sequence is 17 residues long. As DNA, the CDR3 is TGCGCCAGCAGCTCGCCGGAGGGGGCAAGTAGCAATCAGCCCCAGCATTTT. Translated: CASSSPEGASSNQPQHF.

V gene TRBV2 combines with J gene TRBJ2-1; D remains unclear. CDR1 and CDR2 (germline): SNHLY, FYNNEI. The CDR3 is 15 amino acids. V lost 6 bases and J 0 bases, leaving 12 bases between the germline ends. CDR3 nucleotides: TGTGCCAGCAGACAAGAGGCGAGCTCCTACAATGAGCAGTTCTTC. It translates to CASRQEASSYNEQFF.

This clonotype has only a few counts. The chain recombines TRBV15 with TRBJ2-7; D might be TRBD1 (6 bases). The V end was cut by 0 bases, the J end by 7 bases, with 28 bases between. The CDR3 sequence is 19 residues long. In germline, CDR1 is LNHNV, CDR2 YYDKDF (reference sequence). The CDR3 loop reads CATSREIYTNRALSREQYF. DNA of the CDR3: TGTGCCACCAGCAGAGAGATTTATACTAACAGGGCGCTTTCGAGGGAGCAGTACTTC.

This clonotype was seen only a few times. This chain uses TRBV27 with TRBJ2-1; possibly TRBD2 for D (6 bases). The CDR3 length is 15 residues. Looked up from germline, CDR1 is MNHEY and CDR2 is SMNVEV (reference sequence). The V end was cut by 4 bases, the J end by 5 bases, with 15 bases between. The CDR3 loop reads CASSSSGGSNNEQFF. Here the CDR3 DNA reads TGTGCCAGCAGTTCCTCCGGGGGATCAAACAATGAGCAGTTCTTC.

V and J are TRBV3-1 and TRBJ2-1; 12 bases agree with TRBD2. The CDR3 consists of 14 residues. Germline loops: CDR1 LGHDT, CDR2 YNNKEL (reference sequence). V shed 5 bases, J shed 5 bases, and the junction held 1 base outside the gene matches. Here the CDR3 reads CASSASGGDNEQFF. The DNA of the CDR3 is TGTGCCAGCAGCGCTAGCGGGGGGGACAATGAGCAGTTCTTC.

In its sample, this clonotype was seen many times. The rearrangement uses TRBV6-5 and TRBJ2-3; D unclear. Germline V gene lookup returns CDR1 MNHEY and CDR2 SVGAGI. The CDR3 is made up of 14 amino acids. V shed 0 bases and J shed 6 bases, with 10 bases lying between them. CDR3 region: CASSYSPVEDTQYF. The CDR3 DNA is TGTGCCAGCAGTTACTCTCCCGTTGAGGATACGCAGTATTTT.

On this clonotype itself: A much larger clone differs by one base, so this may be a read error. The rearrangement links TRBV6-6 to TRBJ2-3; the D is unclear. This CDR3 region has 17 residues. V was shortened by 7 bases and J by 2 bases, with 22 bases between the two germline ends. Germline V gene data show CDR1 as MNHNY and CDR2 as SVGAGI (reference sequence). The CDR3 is CASTAAIWVSVTDTQYF. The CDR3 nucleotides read TGTGCCAGCACCGCGGCCATTTGGGTGTCCGTCACAGATACGCAGTATTTT.

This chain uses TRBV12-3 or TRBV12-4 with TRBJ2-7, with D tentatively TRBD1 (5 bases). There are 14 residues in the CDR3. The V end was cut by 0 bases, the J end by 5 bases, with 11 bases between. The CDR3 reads CASSLASGYHEQYF. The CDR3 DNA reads TGTGCCAGCAGTTTAGCGTCAGGGTACCACGAGCAGTACTTC.

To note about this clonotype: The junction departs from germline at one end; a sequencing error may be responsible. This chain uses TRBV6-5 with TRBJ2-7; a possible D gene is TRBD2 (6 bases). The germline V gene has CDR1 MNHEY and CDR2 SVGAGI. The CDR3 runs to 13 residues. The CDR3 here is CAGSQSRGYEQYF. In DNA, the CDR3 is TGTGCCGGCAGCCAAAGCCGGGGGTACGAGCAGTACTTC.

The CDR3 region is CASSPWTGAGANVLTF. The CDR3 DNA reads TGCGCCAGCAGCCCATGGACAGGTGCCGGGGCCAACGTCCTGACTTTC. This chain uses TRBV5-1 with TRBJ2-6; TRBD1 matches 7 bases. V lost 4 bases, J lost 4 bases, and 8 bases stayed unmatched. Germline CDR1 and CDR2: SGHRS and YFSETQ. This CDR3 region has 16 residues.

The CDR3 reads CATSRDPILTDTQYF. The DNA of the CDR3 is TGTGCCACCAGCAGAGACCCCATTTTGACAGATACGCAGTATTTT. The V and J genes are TRBV15 and TRBJ2-3; no clear D. The CDR3 loop spans 15 amino acids. Trimming stripped 0 bases from V and 3 bases from J, with 10 bases between. CDR1 and CDR2 from the germline V gene are LNHNV and YYDKDF (reference sequence).

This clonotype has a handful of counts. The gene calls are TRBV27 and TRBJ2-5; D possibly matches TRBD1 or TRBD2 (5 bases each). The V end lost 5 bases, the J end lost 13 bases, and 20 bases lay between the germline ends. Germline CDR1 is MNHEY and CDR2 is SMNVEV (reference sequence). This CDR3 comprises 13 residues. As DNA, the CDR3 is TGTGCCAGCAGTCGCTGGGACCGCACAAGGTGGTACTTC. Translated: CASSRWDRTRWYF.

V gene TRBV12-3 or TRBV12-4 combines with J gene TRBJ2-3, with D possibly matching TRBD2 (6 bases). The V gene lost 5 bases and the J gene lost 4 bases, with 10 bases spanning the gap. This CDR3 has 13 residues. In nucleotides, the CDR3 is TGTGCCAGCAGTGGTACGGGGGCAGATACGCAGTATTTT. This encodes CASSGTGADTQYF.

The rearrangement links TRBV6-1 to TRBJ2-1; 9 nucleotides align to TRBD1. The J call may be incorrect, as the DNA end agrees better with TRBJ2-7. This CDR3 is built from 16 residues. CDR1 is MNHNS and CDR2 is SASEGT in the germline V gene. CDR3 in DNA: TGTGCCAGCAGTGAAGACGGGACAGGGACCTACAATGAGCAGTACTTC. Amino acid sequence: CASSEDGTGTYNEQYF.